Described below is a single T cell receptor beta chain sequence and its context. Its antigen is not known. The V gene lost 7 bases and the J gene lost 4 bases, with 8 bases spanning the gap. The CDR3 has 11 amino acids. Germline V gives CDR1 SGDLS, CDR2 YYNGEE. The data belong to a study of T cell responses to AZD1222 COVID-19 vaccine. Study conclusions and caveats: Elevations in Spike-specific TCR breadth and depth followed administration of two AZD1222 doses. Seropositive AZD1222 recipients at baseline numbered only five or six. Regions left unmutated in variants are reportedly the target of nearly half of spike-specific TCRs. Donors were largely white British and mainly female; clonal diversity was possibly underestimated.

The assay was immunoSEQ multiplex PCR, and TCRdb's table has in-frame clones only and misses some. This table has fewer than 150,000 clones, roughly 90% appearing once. The sequence derives from an adult in good health. The sequencing used peripheral blood, collected on day 0 of AZD1222 vaccination. The chain recombines TRBV9 with TRBJ1-1; D unclear. The CDR3 protein is CASGVSTEAFF. The CDR3 nucleotides read TGTGCCAGCGGGGTTTCCACTGAAGCTTTCTTT.